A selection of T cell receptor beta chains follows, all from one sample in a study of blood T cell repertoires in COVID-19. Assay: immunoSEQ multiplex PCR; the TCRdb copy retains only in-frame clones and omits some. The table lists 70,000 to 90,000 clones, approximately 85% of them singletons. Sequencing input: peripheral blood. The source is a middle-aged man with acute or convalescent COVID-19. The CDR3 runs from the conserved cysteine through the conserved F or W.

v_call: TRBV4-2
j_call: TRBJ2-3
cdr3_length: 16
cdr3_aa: CASRQDRGLVTDTQYF

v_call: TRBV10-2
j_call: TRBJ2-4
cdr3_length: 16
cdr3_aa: CASSPDRDAAKNIQYF

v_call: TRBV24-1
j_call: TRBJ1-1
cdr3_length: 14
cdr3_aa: CATRWGQGNTEAFF

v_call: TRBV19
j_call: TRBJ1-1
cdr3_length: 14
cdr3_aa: CASSDGFQGTEAFF

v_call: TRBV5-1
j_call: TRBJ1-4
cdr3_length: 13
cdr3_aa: CASSKHEREKLFF

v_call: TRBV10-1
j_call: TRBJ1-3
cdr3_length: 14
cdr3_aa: CASSEESSGNTIYF

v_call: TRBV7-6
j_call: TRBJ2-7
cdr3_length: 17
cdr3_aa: CASSLALGLAGAYEQYF

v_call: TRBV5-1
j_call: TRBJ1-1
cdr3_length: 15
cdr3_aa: CASSLAGTENTEAFF

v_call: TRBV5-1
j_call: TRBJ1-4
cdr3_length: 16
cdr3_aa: CASSPSLGQGGEKLFF

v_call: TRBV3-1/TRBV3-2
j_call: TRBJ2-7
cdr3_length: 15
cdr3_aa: CASSPEGQGAQEQYF

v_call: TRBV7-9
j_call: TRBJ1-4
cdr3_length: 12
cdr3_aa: CASSSRTGTALF

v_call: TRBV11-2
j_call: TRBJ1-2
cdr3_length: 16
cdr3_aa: CASSLGDRARSSGYTF